Sequencing of this T cell receptor beta chain was carried out in a study of CXCR3-negative and CXCR3-positive naive CD8 T cells. The CDR3 is 16 residues long. Germline CDR1 reads SEHNR; CDR2 reads FQNEAQ (reference sequence). Findings and caveats of the study: More hydrophobic TRB CDR3s occurred in CXCR3-positive than in CXCR3-negative naive cells. Memory CD8+ T cell repertoires were far less diverse than both naive subsets. For naive cells, CXCR3-negative and CXCR3-positive subsets had similar TRBV-TRBJ usage; for memory cells, usage differed.

Concerning this clonotype itself: The antigen is undetermined.

Naive cells were sorted as CD45RO-, CCR7+, CD27+ and CD95-. Researchers prepared the TRB cDNA libraries using 5' RACE with UMI labels. TCRdb reprocessed the 5' RACE reads and stores each CDR3 protein as one record, lacking DNA. The sample is made up of roughly 120,000 distinct CDR3 sequences, and the top ten hold 0.5% to 0.7% of it. Sequenced sample: naive CXCR3+ CD8+ T cells from blood. Subset meaning: CD45RO-CCR7+CD27+CD95- naive CD8+ T cells expressing CXCR3 (TNR3+). This rearrangement joins TRBV7-9 to TRBJ1-1. This TCR was sampled from a human donor in good health. Some clones in this sample may be carry-over from other donors' samples. CDR3 residues: CASSLVGRGRDTEAFF. The full variable domain, rest sourced from reference TRBV7-9 and TRBJ1-1, is DTGVSQNPRHKITKRGQNVTFRCDPISEHNRLYWYRQTLGQGPEFLTYFQNEAQLEKSRLLSDRFSAERPKGSFSTLEIQRTEQGDSAMYLCASSLVGRGRDTEAFFGQGTRLTVV.